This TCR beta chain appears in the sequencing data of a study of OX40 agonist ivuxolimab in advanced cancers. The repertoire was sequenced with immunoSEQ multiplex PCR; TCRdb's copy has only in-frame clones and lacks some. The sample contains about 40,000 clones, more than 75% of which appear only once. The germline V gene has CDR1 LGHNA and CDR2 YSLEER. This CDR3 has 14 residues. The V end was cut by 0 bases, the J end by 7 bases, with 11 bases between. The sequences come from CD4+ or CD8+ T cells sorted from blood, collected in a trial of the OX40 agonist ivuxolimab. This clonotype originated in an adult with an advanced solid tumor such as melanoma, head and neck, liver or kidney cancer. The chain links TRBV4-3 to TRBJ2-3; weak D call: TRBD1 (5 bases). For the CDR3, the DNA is TGCGCCAGCAGCCAAGAGACAGTTTCCTATACGCAGTATTTT. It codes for CASSQETVSYTQYF.